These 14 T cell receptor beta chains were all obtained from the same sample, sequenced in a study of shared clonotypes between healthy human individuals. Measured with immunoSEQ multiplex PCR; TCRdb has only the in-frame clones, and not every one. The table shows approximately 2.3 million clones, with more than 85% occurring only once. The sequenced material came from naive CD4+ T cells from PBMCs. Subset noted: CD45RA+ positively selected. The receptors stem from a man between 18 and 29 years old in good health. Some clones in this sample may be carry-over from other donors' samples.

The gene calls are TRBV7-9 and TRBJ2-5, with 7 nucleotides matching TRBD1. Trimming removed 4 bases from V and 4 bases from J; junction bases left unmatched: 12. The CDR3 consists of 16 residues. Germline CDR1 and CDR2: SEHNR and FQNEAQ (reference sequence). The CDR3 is CASSSALDRTRETQYF. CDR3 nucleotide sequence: TGTGCCAGCAGCTCCGCCTTGGACAGGACAAGAGAGACCCAGTACTTC.

The CDR3 coding sequence is TGTGCCAGCAGTTACGGACTTGGGACGGACGTAGGGGAGCAGTACTTC. This translates into CASSYGLGTDVGEQYF. The chain joins TRBV6-5 to TRBJ2-7; the D call may be TRBD1 or TRBD2 (5 bases each). The V end lost 2 bases, the J end lost 7 bases, and 21 bases lay between the germline ends. This CDR3 region has 16 residues. CDR1 and CDR2 (germline): MNHEY, SVGAGI.

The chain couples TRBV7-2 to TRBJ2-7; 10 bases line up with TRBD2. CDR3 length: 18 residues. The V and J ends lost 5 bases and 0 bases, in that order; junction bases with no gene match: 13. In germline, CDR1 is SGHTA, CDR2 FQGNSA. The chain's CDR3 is CASSARGGSGRSSYEQYF. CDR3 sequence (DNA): TGTGCCAGCAGCGCACGGGGTGGTAGCGGGAGGAGCTCCTACGAGCAGTACTTC.

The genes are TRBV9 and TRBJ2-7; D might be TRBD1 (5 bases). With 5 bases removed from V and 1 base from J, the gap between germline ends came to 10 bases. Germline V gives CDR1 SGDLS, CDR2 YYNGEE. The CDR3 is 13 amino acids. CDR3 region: CASRAGPSYEQYF. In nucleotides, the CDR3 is TGTGCCAGCAGGGCAGGGCCATCCTACGAGCAGTACTTC. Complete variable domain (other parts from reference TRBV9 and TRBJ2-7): DSGVTQTPKHLITATGQRVTLRCSPRSGDLSVYWYQQSLDQGLQFLIQYYNGEERAKGNILERFSAQQFPDLHSELNLSSLELGDSALYFCASRAGPSYEQYFGPGTRLTVT.

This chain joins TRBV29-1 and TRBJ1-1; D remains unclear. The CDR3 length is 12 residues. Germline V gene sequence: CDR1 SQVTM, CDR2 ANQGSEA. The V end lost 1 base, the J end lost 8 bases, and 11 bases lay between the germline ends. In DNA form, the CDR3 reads TGCAGCGTTGAAGGGTGGGAGCTCGAAGCTTTCTTT. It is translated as CSVEGWELEAFF.

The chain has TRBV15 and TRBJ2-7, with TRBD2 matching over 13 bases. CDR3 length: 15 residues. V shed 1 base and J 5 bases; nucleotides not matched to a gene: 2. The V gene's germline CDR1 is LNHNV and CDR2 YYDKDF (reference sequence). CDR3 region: CATSRGTSGSHEQYF. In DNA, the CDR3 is TGTGCCACCAGCAGAGGGACTAGCGGGAGTCACGAGCAGTACTTC.

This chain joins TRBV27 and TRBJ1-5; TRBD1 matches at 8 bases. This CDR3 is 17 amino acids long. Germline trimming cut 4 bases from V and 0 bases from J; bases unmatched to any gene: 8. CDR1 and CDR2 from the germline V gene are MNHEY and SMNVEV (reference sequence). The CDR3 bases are TGTGCCAGCAGTTCACGGAGGGACAGGAATAGCAATCAGCCCCAGCATTTT. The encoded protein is CASSSRRDRNSNQPQHF.

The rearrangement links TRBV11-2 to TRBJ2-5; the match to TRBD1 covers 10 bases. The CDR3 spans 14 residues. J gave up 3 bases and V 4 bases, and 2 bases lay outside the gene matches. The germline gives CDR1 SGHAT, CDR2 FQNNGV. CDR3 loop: CASSWDRGEETQYF. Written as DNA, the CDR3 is TGTGCCAGCAGCTGGGACAGGGGCGAAGAGACCCAGTACTTC.

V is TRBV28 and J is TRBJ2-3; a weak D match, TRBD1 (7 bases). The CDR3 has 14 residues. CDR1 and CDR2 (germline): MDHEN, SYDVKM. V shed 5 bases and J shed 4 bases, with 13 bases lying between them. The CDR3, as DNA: TGTGCCAGCAGTCGACAGGGAGGACCAGATACGCAGTATTTT. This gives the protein CASSRQGGPDTQYF.

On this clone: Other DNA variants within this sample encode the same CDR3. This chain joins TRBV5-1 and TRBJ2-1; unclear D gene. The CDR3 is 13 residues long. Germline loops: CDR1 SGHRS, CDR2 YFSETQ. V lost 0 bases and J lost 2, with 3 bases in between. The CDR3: CASSLATYNEQFF. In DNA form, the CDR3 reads TGCGCCAGCAGCTTGGCCACCTACAATGAGCAGTTCTTC. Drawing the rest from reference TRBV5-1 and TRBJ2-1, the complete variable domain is KAGVTQTPRYLIKTRGQQVTLSCSPISGHRSVSWYQQTPGQGLQFLFEYFSETQRNKGNFPGRFSGRQFSNSRSEMNVSTLELGDSALYLCASSLATYNEQFFGPGTRLTVL.

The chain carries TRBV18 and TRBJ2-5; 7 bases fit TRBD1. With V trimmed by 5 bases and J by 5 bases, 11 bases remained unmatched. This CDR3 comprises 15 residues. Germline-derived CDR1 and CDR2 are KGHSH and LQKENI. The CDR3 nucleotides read TGTGCCAGCTCAGCCTTGACAGGGCTGGAGGAGACCCAGTACTTC. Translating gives CASSALTGLEETQYF.

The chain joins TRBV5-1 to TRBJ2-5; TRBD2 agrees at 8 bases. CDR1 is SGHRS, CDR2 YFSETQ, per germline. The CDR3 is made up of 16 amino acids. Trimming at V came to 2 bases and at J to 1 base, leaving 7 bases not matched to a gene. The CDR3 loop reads CASSFSAGEGQETQYF. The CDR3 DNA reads TGCGCCAGCAGCTTTTCAGCGGGAGAGGGCCAAGAGACCCAGTACTTC.

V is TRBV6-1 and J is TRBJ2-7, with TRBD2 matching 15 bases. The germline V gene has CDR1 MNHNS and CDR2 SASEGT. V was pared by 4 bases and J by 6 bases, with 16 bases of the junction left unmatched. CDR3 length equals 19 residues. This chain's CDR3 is CASSGRPGLAGGRGSEQYF. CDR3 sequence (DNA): TGTGCCAGCAGTGGGCGGCCGGGACTAGCGGGAGGTCGCGGGAGCGAGCAGTACTTC.

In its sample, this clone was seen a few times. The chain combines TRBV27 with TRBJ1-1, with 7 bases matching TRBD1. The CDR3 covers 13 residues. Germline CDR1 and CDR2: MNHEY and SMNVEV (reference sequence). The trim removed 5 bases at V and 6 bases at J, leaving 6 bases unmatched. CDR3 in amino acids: CASSPPGQSEAFF. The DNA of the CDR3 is TGTGCCAGCAGTCCCCCGGGACAGTCTGAAGCTTTCTTT.